A selection of T cell receptor beta chains follows, all from one sample in a study of CXCR3-negative and CXCR3-positive naive CD8 T cells. Each CDR3 protein gets one entry in TCRdb, which reprocessed the 5' RACE reads and gives no DNA. With 85,000 to 90,000 distinct CDR3 sequences in the sample, the ten largest clones hold 0.82%. The sequenced sample was naive CXCR3+ CD8+ T cells from blood. Source of these receptors: a human donor in good health. Some clones in this sample may be carry-over from other donors' samples. CDR3s include the opening cysteine and the closing phenylalanine or tryptophan. The order of the fields is V gene, J gene, CDR3 protein.

V gene: TRBV7-6
J gene: TRBJ2-1
CDR3 protein: CASSSWLGGVEQFF

V gene: TRBV6-6
J gene: TRBJ2-7
CDR3 protein: CASSYNPYYEQYF

V gene: TRBV15
J gene: TRBJ2-1
CDR3 protein: CATSRASSSYNEQFF

V gene: TRBV30
J gene: TRBJ1-2
CDR3 protein: CAWTGHLYGHTF

V gene: TRBV5-6
J gene: TRBJ2-1
CDR3 protein: CASSLATESYNEQFF

V gene: TRBV20-1
J gene: TRBJ1-1
CDR3 protein: CSARGSSETEAFF

V gene: TRBV14
J gene: TRBJ1-6
CDR3 protein: CASSQEETVNSPLHF

V gene: TRBV2
J gene: TRBJ2-7
CDR3 protein: CASSDSRQSYEQYF

V gene: TRBV4-1
J gene: TRBJ2-2
CDR3 protein: CASSQGPGELFF

V gene: TRBV2
J gene: TRBJ1-1
CDR3 protein: CATPVTGATEAFF

V gene: TRBV4-2
J gene: TRBJ2-1
CDR3 protein: CASSQDAATLGDEQFF

V gene: TRBV7-2
J gene: TRBJ2-1
CDR3 protein: CASSWGPTHDEQFF

V gene: TRBV2
J gene: TRBJ2-1
CDR3 protein: CASTGGPYNEQFF

V gene: TRBV20-1
J gene: TRBJ1-2
CDR3 protein: CSARESQGMTNYGYTF

V gene: TRBV7-9
J gene: TRBJ2-7
CDR3 protein: CASGEGYEQYF

V gene: TRBV20-1
J gene: TRBJ1-2
CDR3 protein: CSASPILDVGYGYTF

V gene: TRBV4-1
J gene: TRBJ1-2
CDR3 protein: CASSRRTGEGYGYTF

V gene: TRBV9
J gene: TRBJ2-4
CDR3 protein: CASSGTSAEGNIQYF

V gene: TRBV15
J gene: TRBJ1-4
CDR3 protein: CATSREPYDLLIPWTNEKLFF

V gene: TRBV21-1
J gene: TRBJ2-7
CDR3 protein: CASGSTSGSYEQYF

V gene: TRBV5-1
J gene: TRBJ2-3
CDR3 protein: CASSGTGDLFSTDTQYF

V gene: TRBV4-1
J gene: TRBJ1-3
CDR3 protein: CASSQDKGPGNTIYF

V gene: TRBV5-1
J gene: TRBJ2-1
CDR3 protein: CASSWLSGGSYNEQFF

V gene: TRBV12-3/TRBV12-4
J gene: TRBJ1-3
CDR3 protein: CASSLPARQWDTIYF

V gene: TRBV5-3
J gene: TRBJ2-1
CDR3 protein: CARSLCMSRQTLGDDNEQFF

V gene: TRBV7-9
J gene: TRBJ1-4
CDR3 protein: CASIGGRSEKLFF

V gene: TRBV28
J gene: TRBJ2-3
CDR3 protein: CASSPNGGAADTQYF

V gene: TRBV9
J gene: TRBJ2-7
CDR3 protein: CASSVVDREGEQYF

V gene: TRBV13
J gene: TRBJ2-7
CDR3 protein: CASSLTYGDYEQYF

V gene: TRBV7-9
J gene: TRBJ1-4
CDR3 protein: CASSPALGLSTEKLFF

V gene: TRBV6-5
J gene: TRBJ2-1
CDR3 protein: CASSYSNRGHEQFF

V gene: TRBV27
J gene: TRBJ2-1
CDR3 protein: CASSLSSGNYNEQFF

V gene: TRBV24-1
J gene: TRBJ2-2
CDR3 protein: CATSDHRTNTGELFF

V gene: TRBV6-5
J gene: TRBJ1-2
CDR3 protein: CASSSSEPGYTF

V gene: TRBV28
J gene: TRBJ2-7
CDR3 protein: CASTDATGGRYEQYF

V gene: TRBV5-1
J gene: TRBJ1-4
CDR3 protein: CASSLGTTDEKLFF

V gene: TRBV14
J gene: TRBJ2-1
CDR3 protein: CASSQGPQGDEQFF

V gene: TRBV7-9
J gene: TRBJ1-1
CDR3 protein: CASSKRTDGPEAFF

V gene: TRBV21-1
J gene: TRBJ2-7
CDR3 protein: CASLVGRPGQGSSGRKYEQYF

V gene: TRBV12-3/TRBV12-4
J gene: TRBJ2-3
CDR3 protein: CASSFGGTYTDTQYF

V gene: TRBV28
J gene: TRBJ2-5
CDR3 protein: CASRLSPQFKTSQETQYF

V gene: TRBV6-2/TRBV6-3
J gene: TRBJ2-7
CDR3 protein: CASSYYGGPYEQYF

V gene: TRBV6-2/TRBV6-3
J gene: TRBJ2-7
CDR3 protein: CASGLGYEQYF

V gene: TRBV6-6
J gene: TRBJ2-1
CDR3 protein: CASSYSNNEQFF

V gene: TRBV14
J gene: TRBJ2-1
CDR3 protein: CASSPEWGNEQFF

V gene: TRBV2
J gene: TRBJ1-5
CDR3 protein: CASSDSQVEGNQPQHF

V gene: TRBV12-3/TRBV12-4
J gene: TRBJ2-3
CDR3 protein: CASTRTERGDTQYF

V gene: TRBV4-3
J gene: TRBJ2-1
CDR3 protein: CASSQEPSSYNEQFF

V gene: TRBV5-4
J gene: TRBJ2-3
CDR3 protein: CASSLGGDTQYF

V gene: TRBV12-3/TRBV12-4
J gene: TRBJ1-4
CDR3 protein: CASRGPNEKLFF

V gene: TRBV14
J gene: TRBJ2-3
CDR3 protein: CASSLPGQGLYTQYF

V gene: TRBV6-2/TRBV6-3
J gene: TRBJ2-3
CDR3 protein: CASSPVLAPSTDTQYF

V gene: TRBV19
J gene: TRBJ2-1
CDR3 protein: CASSTTSGRFYNEQFF

V gene: TRBV4-2
J gene: TRBJ2-7
CDR3 protein: CASSQEHGNLGYEQYF

V gene: TRBV29-1
J gene: TRBJ2-7
CDR3 protein: CSVETGGPYEQYF

V gene: TRBV9
J gene: TRBJ2-5
CDR3 protein: CASSVSGRVETQYF

V gene: TRBV19
J gene: TRBJ2-5
CDR3 protein: CATAAGGYQETQYF

V gene: TRBV7-6
J gene: TRBJ2-3
CDR3 protein: CASSLEFFRGPGTDTQYF

V gene: TRBV6-5
J gene: TRBJ2-2
CDR3 protein: CASSYSAGGPGELFF